This TCR beta chain came from a study of blood T cell repertoires in COVID-19. Study-wide background: Donors in the United States, Italy and Spain gave samples during acute or convalescent COVID-19. T cells, B-cell-depleted T cells, or PBMCs provided the cDNA or gDNA that served as material.

Sequencing used immunoSEQ multiplex PCR; TCRdb keeps in-frame clones, though not all of them. This table holds fewer than 120,000 clones, 88% found once. The trim removed 4 bases at V and 6 bases at J, leaving 11 bases unmatched. The CDR3 totals 16 residues. Germline V lookup: CDR1 SGHAT, CDR2 FQNNGV. Sequenced input: peripheral blood. The origin of this receptor is a woman between 45 and 65 years old with acute or convalescent COVID-19. The chain has TRBV11-2 and TRBJ2-4; 8 bases map to TRBD1. The CDR3 bases are TGTGCCAGCAGCTCCCCCCCGACAGGGGAGAGAAACATTCAGTACTTC. It translates to CASSSPPTGERNIQYF.